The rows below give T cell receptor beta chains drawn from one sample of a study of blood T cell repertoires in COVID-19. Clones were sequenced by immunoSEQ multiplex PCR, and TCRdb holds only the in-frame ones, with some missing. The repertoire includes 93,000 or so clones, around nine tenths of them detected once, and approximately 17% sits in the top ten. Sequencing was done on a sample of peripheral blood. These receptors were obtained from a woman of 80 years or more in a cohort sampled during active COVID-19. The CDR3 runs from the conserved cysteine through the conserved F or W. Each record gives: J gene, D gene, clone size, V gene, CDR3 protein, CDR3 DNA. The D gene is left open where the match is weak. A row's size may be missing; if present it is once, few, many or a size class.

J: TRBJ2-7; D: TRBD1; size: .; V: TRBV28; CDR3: CASSLWGGSGTGASSYEQYF; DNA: TGTGCCAGCAGTTTATGGGGAGGAAGTGGGACAGGAGCGAGCTCCTACGAGCAGTACTTC
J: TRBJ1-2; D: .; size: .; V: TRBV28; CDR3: CASSLHPPTGSNYGYTF; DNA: TGTGCCAGCAGTCTCCACCCCCCCACAGGTTCTAACTATGGCTACACCTTC
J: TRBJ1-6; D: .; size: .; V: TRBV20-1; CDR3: CSASPNNSPLHF; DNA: TGCAGTGCTAGTCCTAATAATTCACCCCTCCACTTT
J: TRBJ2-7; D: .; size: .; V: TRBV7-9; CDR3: CASSPPSRSYEQYF; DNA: TGTGCCAGCAGCCCCCCCTCCCGCTCCTACGAGCAGTACTTC
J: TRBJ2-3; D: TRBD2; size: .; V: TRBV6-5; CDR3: CASSPGGSKNTQYF; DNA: TGTGCCAGCAGTCCGGGGGGTTCGAAGAATACGCAGTATTTT
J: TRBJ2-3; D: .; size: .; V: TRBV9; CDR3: CASSVGPTDTQYF; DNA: TGTGCCAGCAGCGTAGGGCCTACAGATACGCAGTATTTT
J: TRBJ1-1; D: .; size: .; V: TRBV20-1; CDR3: CSESLNTEAFF; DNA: TGCAGTGAAAGCTTGAACACTGAAGCTTTCTTT
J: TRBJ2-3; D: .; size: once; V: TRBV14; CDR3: CASSQESGGPGSDTQYF; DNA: TGTGCCAGCAGCCAAGAATCAGGAGGGCCTGGTTCAGATACGCAGTATTTT
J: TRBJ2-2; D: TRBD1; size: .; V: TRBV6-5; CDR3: CATTGGRVTGELFF; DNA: TGTGCCACCACAGGGGGCCGAGTTACCGGGGAGCTGTTTTTT
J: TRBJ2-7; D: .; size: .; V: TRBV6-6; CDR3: CASRLAQGTYEQYF; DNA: TGTGCCAGCAGGCTAGCACAGGGAACCTACGAGCAGTACTTC
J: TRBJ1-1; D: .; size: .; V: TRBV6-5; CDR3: CASGRGLELEAFF; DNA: TGTGCCAGCGGGAGGGGACTAGAACTTGAAGCTTTCTTT
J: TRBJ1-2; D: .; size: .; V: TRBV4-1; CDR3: CASSHGWTENYGYTF; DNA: TGCGCCAGCAGCCACGGATGGACAGAAAACTATGGCTACACCTTC
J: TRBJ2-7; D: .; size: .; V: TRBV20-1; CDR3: CSASGVYSYEQYF; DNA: TGCAGTGCTAGTGGCGTTTACTCCTACGAGCAGTACTTC
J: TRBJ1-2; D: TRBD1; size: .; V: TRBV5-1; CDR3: CASTRGGQDYGYTF; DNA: TGCGCCAGCACCCGGGGTGGACAGGACTATGGCTACACCTTC
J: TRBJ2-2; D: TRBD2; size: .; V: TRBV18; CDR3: CASSSVRTSLTGELFF; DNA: TGTGCCAGCTCATCTGTTAGGACTAGCCTCACCGGGGAGCTGTTTTTT
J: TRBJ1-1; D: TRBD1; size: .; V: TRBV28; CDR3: CASSSGGTEAFF; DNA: TGTGCCAGCAGTTCAGGGGGTACTGAAGCTTTCTTT
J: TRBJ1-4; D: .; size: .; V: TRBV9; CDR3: CASSVGQGLEKLFF; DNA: TGTGCCAGCAGCGTAGGTCAGGGACTTGAAAAACTGTTTTTT
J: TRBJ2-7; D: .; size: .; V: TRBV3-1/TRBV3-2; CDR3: CASSLKEGPVEQYF; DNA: TGTGCCAGCAGCCTCAAGGAGGGGCCGGTCGAGCAGTACTTC
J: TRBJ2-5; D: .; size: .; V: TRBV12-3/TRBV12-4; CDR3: CASSLGGGETQYF; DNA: TGTGCCAGCAGTTTGGGGGGTGGAGAGACCCAGTACTTC
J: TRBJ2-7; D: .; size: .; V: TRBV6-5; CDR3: CASSYSNSLKLYEQYF; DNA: TGTGCCAGCAGTTACTCGAACTCGCTGAAACTTTACGAGCAGTACTTC
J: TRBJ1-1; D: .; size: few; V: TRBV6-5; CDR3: CASSLTRGGNTEAFF; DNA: TGTGCCAGCAGCCTCACGCGGGGGGGGAACACTGAAGCTTTCTTT
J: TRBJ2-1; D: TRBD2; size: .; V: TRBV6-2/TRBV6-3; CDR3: CASRPLRLAASYNEQFF; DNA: TGTGCCAGCAGACCTTTACGACTAGCGGCCTCCTACAATGAGCAGTTCTTC